Shown below are 24 T cell receptor beta chains from a single sample sequenced in a study of T cell responses to AZD1222 COVID-19 vaccine. Libraries were prepared by immunoSEQ multiplex PCR; TCRdb keeps only in-frame clonotypes and omits some of them. The data hold 140,000 or so clones, with roughly 92% observed a single time. Sample: peripheral blood, taken 28 days after the second AZD1222 dose. These receptors were collected from an adult who received the AZD1222 COVID-19 vaccine.

The chain links TRBV7-9 to TRBJ1-2; D ambiguous. The germline V gene has CDR1 SEHNR and CDR2 FQNEAQ (reference sequence). The CDR3 is 17 residues long. Trimming left V 2 bases short and J 0 bases short, with 16 bases between. CDR3 sequence reads: CASSLRSSSLTNYGYTF. In DNA, the CDR3 is TGTGCCAGCAGCTTAAGGAGCTCCTCGTTAACTAACTATGGCTACACCTTC. The whole variable domain, filled in from reference TRBV7-9 and TRBJ1-2, reads DTGVSQNPRHKITKRGQNVTFRCDPISEHNRLYWYRQTLGQGPEFLTYFQNEAQLEKSRLLSDRFSAERPKGSFSTLEIQRTEQGDSAMYLCASSLRSSSLTNYGYTFGSGTRLTVV.

The rearrangement uses TRBV19 and TRBJ1-4; 10 bases fit TRBD1. Germline V gene lookup returns CDR1 LNHDA and CDR2 SQIVND (reference sequence). This CDR3 is built from 15 residues. V was pared by 6 bases and J by 7 bases, with 8 bases of the junction left unmatched. CDR3 DNA sequence: TGTGCCAGTAGGACAGGGGGCGCGGTTGTTGAAAAACTGTTTTTT. Translation gives CASRTGGAVVEKLFF.

The rearrangement joins TRBV7-9 to TRBJ1-3, with D tentatively TRBD1 (5 bases). The CDR3 runs 16 residues. V lost 2 bases and J 7 bases, leaving 18 bases between the germline ends. The germline gives CDR1 SEHNR, CDR2 FQNEAQ (reference sequence). CDR3 sequence: CASSLRGPVYGNTIYF. In DNA form, the CDR3 reads TGTGCCAGCAGCTTAAGGGGCCCCGTTTATGGGAACACCATATATTTT. Full variable domain (remainder filled in from reference TRBV7-9 and TRBJ1-3): DTGVSQNPRHKITKRGQNVTFRCDPISEHNRLYWYRQTLGQGPEFLTYFQNEAQLEKSRLLSDRFSAERPKGSFSTLEIQRTEQGDSAMYLCASSLRGPVYGNTIYFGEGSWLTVV.

A note on this clone: One end of the junction does not line up with germline, which may come from a read error. The chain uses TRBV7-7 and TRBJ2-1, with D perhaps matching TRBD1 (6 bases). There are 16 residues in the CDR3. The germline V gene has CDR1 SSHAT and CDR2 FNYEAQ (reference sequence). CDR3 DNA sequence: TGTGCTAGCAGCCCACCCGGTCGGCAGGGGAAGGGTGAGCAGTTCTTC. Its protein is CASSPPGRQGKGEQFF.

This chain connects TRBV3-1 (or the pseudogene TRBV3-2) to TRBJ2-7, with TRBD2 as a possible D gene (6 bases). CDR3 size: 16 residues. Per germline, CDR1 LGHDT and CDR2 YNNKEL (reference sequence). V was shortened by 6 bases and J by 2 bases, with 20 bases between the two germline ends. The CDR3 region is CASSFGVPRGAYEQYF. The CDR3 DNA follows: TGTGCCAGCAGTTTTGGTGTCCCTCGCGGGGCCTACGAGCAGTACTTC.

The CDR3 loop reads CASSPPGWSNYEQYF. DNA for the CDR3: TGTGCCAGCAGCCCTCCCGGCTGGAGTAACTACGAGCAGTACTTC. This chain joins TRBV7-9 and TRBJ2-7, with D unresolved. The CDR3 loop spans 15 amino acids. The V gene's germline CDR1 is SEHNR and CDR2 FQNEAQ (reference sequence). The V end lost 5 bases, the J end lost 3 bases, and 17 bases lay between the germline ends.

J is TRBJ2-3 and V is TRBV7-3, with 8 nucleotides matching TRBD2. Germline CDR1 is SGHTA and CDR2 is FQGTGA. Trimming removed 4 bases from V and 1 base from J; junction bases left unmatched: 7. This CDR3 is built from 16 residues. CDR3 sequence (DNA): TGTGCCAGCAGCTCGTCGGGGGGGCCCCGCACAGATACGCAGTATTTT. Its protein is CASSSSGGPRTDTQYF.

The chain carries TRBV11-2 and TRBJ2-7; D remains unclear. Germline assignment: CDR1 SGHAT and CDR2 FQNNGV. V was cut by 3 bases and J by 1 base, with 7 bases left in between. There are 13 residues in the CDR3. The CDR3 coding sequence is TGTGCCAGCAGCTTTGAAAGATCCTACGAGCAGTACTTC. Translated: CASSFERSYEQYF.

The CDR3 loop reads CASSPGTSQETQYF. As DNA, the CDR3 is TGTGCCAGCAGCCCCGGGACTAGCCAAGAGACCCAGTACTTC. The chain employs TRBV7-3 and TRBJ2-5; 8 nucleotides line up with TRBD2. The CDR3 runs 14 residues. The ends lost 5 bases at V and 1 base at J; junction bases unmatched: 3. Germline lookup yields CDR1 SGHTA and CDR2 FQGTGA.

The chain carries TRBV15 and TRBJ2-7, with 7 bases matching TRBD2. V gave up 6 bases and J gave up 1 base; unmatched junction bases: 3. CDR3 size: 13 residues. Germline CDR1 LNHNV, CDR2 YYDKDF (reference sequence). The CDR3 bases are TGTGCCACCAGGTCTAGCGGATCCTACGAGCAGTACTTC. Amino acid sequence: CATRSSGSYEQYF.

V usage is TRBV4-2 and J usage is TRBJ2-3; 10 positions agree with TRBD2. CDR1 and CDR2 from the germline V gene are LGHNA and YNFKEQ. This CDR3 has 20 amino acids. V lost 0 bases, J lost 2 bases, and 14 bases stayed unmatched. CDR3 nucleotides: TGTGCCAGCAGCCAAGAAAGGGGCCTAGCGGGAGTGTTGACCACAGATACGCAGTATTTT. Protein: CASSQERGLAGVLTTDTQYF.

In DNA, the CDR3 is TGTGCCAGCAGCCACGGGGTCGGGGAGCTGTTTTTT. This encodes CASSHGVGELFF. This rearrangement joins TRBV7-2 to TRBJ2-2, with D perhaps TRBD2 (5 bases). The CDR3 is made up of 12 amino acids. Germline V gene data show CDR1 as SGHTA and CDR2 as FQGNSA. V was cut by 5 bases and J by 7 bases, with 8 bases left in between.

The V call is TRBV6-5, the J call TRBJ2-3, with 7 bases matching TRBD1. The CDR3 contains 15 residues. The V gene end was trimmed by 5 bases and the J gene end by 2 bases; junction bases not matched to a gene: 7. Germline V gene lookup returns CDR1 MNHEY and CDR2 SVGAGI. CDR3 in DNA: TGTGCCAGCAGTCGGCCGGGACAGAACACAGATACGCAGTATTTT. This gives the protein CASSRPGQNTDTQYF.

This clone is medium-sized (0.01 to 0.1%). V usage is TRBV6-4 and J usage is TRBJ2-6, with a weak D call TRBD1 (6 bases). The germline V gene has CDR1 MRHNA and CDR2 SNTAGT. Trimming removed 4 bases at V and 0 bases at J, with 22 bases between. There are 20 residues in the CDR3. The CDR3 DNA is TGTGCCAGCAGTGGAACAGCCGATTCCCCAGGGGCCTCTGGGGCCAACGTCCTGACTTTC. It translates to CASSGTADSPGASGANVLTF.

This rearrangement joins TRBV6-5 to TRBJ2-1, with 12 bases fitting TRBD2. This CDR3 spans 15 amino acids. With V trimmed by 5 bases and J by 5 bases, 4 bases remained unmatched. CDR1 is MNHEY, CDR2 SVGAGI, per germline. The CDR3 here is CASSTLAGGHNEQFF. CDR3 DNA: TGTGCCAGCAGTACACTAGCGGGGGGCCACAATGAGCAGTTCTTC.

This clone was counted once. The genes are TRBV6-2 or TRBV6-3 and TRBJ2-7; the match to TRBD2 covers 8 bases. Per germline, CDR1 MNHEY and CDR2 SVGEGT. Losses at the gene ends were 5 bases for V and 2 bases for J; bases not matched to a gene: 8. The CDR3 length is 15 residues. CDR3 nucleotides: TGTGCCAGCAGTCGTACACTAGCGGAGACCTACGAGCAGTACTTC. As protein: CASSRTLAETYEQYF.

The CDR3 region is CASSLSPRGAEAFF. The CDR3 DNA is TGTGCCAGCAGTTTATCGCCCAGGGGTGCTGAAGCTTTCTTT. The chain combines TRBV27 with TRBJ1-1; tentative D call: TRBD1 (6 bases). The CDR3 has 14 amino acids. V gave up 0 bases and J gave up 6 bases, with 11 bases separating them. The V gene's germline CDR1 is MNHEY and CDR2 SMNVEV (reference sequence).

This chain connects TRBV11-3 to TRBJ1-1, with 8 positions matching TRBD1. Germline V CDR1 and CDR2: SGHNT, YENEEA. This CDR3 comprises 13 residues. J gave up 3 bases and V 5 bases, and 2 bases lay outside the gene matches. Here the CDR3 DNA reads TGTGCCAGCAGCAACAGGGGGGACACTGAAGCTTTCTTT. Protein: CASSNRGDTEAFF.

The rearrangement uses TRBV2 and TRBJ2-3; 15 positions agree with TRBD2. This CDR3 contains 15 residues. Germline V gene sequence: CDR1 SNHLY, CDR2 FYNNEI. Unmatched junction bases numbered 3, after V lost 6 bases and J lost 5 bases. The CDR3 protein is CASRGLAGGRDTQYF. The CDR3 DNA follows: TGTGCCAGCAGAGGACTAGCGGGGGGGCGAGATACGCAGTATTTT.

This CDR3 reads CASSLAPGEETQYF. The CDR3 DNA reads as TGTGCCAGCAGCTTAGCCCCAGGGGAAGAGACCCAGTACTTC. The rearrangement joins TRBV7-6 to TRBJ2-5; possibly TRBD1 for D (6 bases). The germline gives CDR1 SGHVS, CDR2 FNYEAQ. The CDR3 runs to 14 residues. V shed 0 bases and J shed 3 bases, with 8 bases lying between them.

This sequence joins TRBV29-1 and TRBJ2-1; D possibly matches TRBD1 or TRBD2 (5 bases each). Germline lookup yields CDR1 SQVTM and CDR2 ANQGSEA. The CDR3 is made up of 16 amino acids. V gave up 7 bases and J gave up 0 bases, with 19 bases separating them. This CDR3 is CSAPDGTYDSYNEQFF. CDR3 bases: TGCAGCGCCCCCGATGGGACCTATGACTCCTACAATGAGCAGTTCTTC.

The CDR3 here is CASSQATGATGELFF. Here the CDR3 DNA reads TGCGCCAGCAGCCAAGCCACCGGGGCCACCGGGGAGCTGTTTTTT. The V gene is TRBV4-1, the J gene TRBJ2-2, with D perhaps TRBD1 or TRBD2 (5 bases each). The germline CDR1 and CDR2 sequences are MGHRA and YSYEKL. V lost 1 base to trimming and J lost 4 bases, with 10 bases between them. This CDR3 contains 15 residues.

This chain joins TRBV12-3 or TRBV12-4 and TRBJ1-3; D gene uncertain. CDR3 length: 13 amino acids. The V and J ends lost 4 bases and 0 bases respectively, with 4 bases between them. CDR3: CASSYSSGNTIYF. The CDR3 DNA is TGTGCCAGCAGTTACTCCTCTGGAAACACCATATATTTT.

This clone has only a few counts. V gene TRBV4-2 combines with J gene TRBJ2-1, with D perhaps given as TRBD1 or TRBD2 (6 bases each). Germline V CDR1 and CDR2: LGHNA, YNFKEQ. The CDR3 spans 16 residues. Trimming removed 3 bases from V and 2 bases from J, with 14 bases in between. The CDR3 DNA reads as TGTGCCAGCAGCCAGGAGGGGGATGGCACCTACAATGAGCAGTTCTTC. This sequence encodes CASSQEGDGTYNEQFF.